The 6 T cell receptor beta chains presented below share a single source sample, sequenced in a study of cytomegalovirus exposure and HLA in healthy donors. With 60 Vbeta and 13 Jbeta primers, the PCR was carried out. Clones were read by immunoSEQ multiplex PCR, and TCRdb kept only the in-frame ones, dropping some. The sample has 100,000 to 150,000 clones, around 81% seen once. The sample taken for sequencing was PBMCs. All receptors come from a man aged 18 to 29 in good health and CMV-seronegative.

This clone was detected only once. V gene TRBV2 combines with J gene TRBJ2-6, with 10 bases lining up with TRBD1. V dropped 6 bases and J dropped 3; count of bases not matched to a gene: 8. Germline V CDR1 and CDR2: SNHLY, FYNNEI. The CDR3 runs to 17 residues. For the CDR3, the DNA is TGTGCCAGCAGCCGGGACAGGGGTAGAGGTGGGGCCAACGTCCTGACTTTC. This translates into CASSRDRGRGGANVLTF.

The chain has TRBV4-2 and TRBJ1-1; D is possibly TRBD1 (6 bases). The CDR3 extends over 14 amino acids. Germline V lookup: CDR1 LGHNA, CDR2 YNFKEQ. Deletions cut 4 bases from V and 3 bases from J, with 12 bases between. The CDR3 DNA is TGTGCCAGCAGCCTGATGACAGGTGACACTGAAGCTTTCTTT. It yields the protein CASSLMTGDTEAFF.

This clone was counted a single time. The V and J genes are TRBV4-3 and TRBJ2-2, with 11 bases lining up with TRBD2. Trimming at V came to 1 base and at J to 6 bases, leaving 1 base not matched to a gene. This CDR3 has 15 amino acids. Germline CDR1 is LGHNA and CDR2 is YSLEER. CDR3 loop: CASSQVAGGPGELFF. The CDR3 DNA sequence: TGCGCCAGCAGCCAAGTAGCGGGGGGGCCCGGGGAGCTGTTTTTT.

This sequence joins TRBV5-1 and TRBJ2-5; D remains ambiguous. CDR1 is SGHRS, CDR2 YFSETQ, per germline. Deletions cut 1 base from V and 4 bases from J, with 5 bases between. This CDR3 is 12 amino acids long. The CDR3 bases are TGCGCCAGCAGCTTGTCCGGAGAGACCCAGTACTTC. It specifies CASSLSGETQYF.

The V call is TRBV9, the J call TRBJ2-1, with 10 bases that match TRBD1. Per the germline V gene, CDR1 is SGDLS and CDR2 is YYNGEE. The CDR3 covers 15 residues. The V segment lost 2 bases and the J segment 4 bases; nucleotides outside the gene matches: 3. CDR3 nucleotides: TGTGCCAGCAGCGTTGGACAGGGGGTGTACAATGAGCAGTTCTTC. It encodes CASSVGQGVYNEQFF.

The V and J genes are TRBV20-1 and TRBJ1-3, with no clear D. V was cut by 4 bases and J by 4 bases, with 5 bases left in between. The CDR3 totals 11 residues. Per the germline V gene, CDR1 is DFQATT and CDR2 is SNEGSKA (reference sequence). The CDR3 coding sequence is TGCAGTGCTATAATCGGAAACACCATATATTTT. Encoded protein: CSAIIGNTIYF.